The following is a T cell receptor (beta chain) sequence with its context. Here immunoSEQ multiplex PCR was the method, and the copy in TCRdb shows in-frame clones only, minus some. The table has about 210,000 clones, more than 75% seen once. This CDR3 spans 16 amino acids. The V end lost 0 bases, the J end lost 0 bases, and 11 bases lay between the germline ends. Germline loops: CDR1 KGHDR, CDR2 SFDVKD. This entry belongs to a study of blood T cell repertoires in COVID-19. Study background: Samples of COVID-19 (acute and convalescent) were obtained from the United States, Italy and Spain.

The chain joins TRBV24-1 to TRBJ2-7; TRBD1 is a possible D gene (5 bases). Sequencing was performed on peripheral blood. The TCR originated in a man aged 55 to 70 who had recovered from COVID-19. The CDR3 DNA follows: TGTGCCACCAGTGATTTGATGACAGCGAACTCCTACGAGCAGTACTTC. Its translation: CATSDLMTANSYEQYF.